The rows below give T cell receptor beta chains drawn from one sample of a study of CD8 T cells in Susac syndrome. TCRdb fed the immunoSEQ multiplex PCR reads into MiXCR, producing one record per CDR3 protein. The sample records 50,000 or so distinct CDR3 sequences, over 90% being singletons. Sequenced input: CD8+ T cells from PBMCs. These receptors all stem from a human donor in good health. The CDR3 runs from the conserved cysteine through the conserved F or W. The order of the fields is CDR3 protein, CDR3 DNA, clone size, V gene, J gene, D gene. D genes are given only for firm matches. Clone size is shown for a subset of rows, as once, few, many or a class of expanded clone.

CDR3aa: CASSQSKGCTEGNGYTF; CDR3nt: TGCGCCAGCAGTCAATCGAAGGGGTGTACAGAGGGTAATGGCTACACCTTC; abundance: NA; v_gene: TRBV23-1; j_gene: TRBJ1-2; d_gene: NA
CDR3aa: CASSPTLGFTFEYYEQYF; CDR3nt: TGTGCCAGCAGCCCGACCCTCGGATTCACCTTTGAGTACTACGAGCAGTACTTC; abundance: NA; v_gene: TRBV6-2/TRBV6-3; j_gene: TRBJ2-7; d_gene: NA
CDR3aa: CASSLEGALNTEAFF; CDR3nt: TGCGCCAGCAGCTTGGAGGGGGCGTTAAACACTGAAGCTTTCTTT; abundance: NA; v_gene: TRBV5-1; j_gene: TRBJ1-1; d_gene: TRBD1
CDR3aa: CASSPQVGAHDEQYF; CDR3nt: TGTGCCAGCAGCCCACAGGTGGGGGCGCACGACGAGCAGTACTTC; abundance: NA; v_gene: TRBV3-1; j_gene: TRBJ2-7; d_gene: NA
CDR3aa: CASSFNDPYEQYF; CDR3nt: TGTGCCAGCAGCTTTAACGACCCCTACGAGCAGTACTTC; abundance: NA; v_gene: TRBV13; j_gene: TRBJ2-7; d_gene: NA
CDR3aa: CASSQATADEQFF; CDR3nt: TGTGCCAGCAGCCAAGCAACTGCCGATGAGCAGTTCTTC; abundance: NA; v_gene: TRBV4-2; j_gene: TRBJ2-1; d_gene: NA
CDR3aa: CASSPGEEDNEQFF; CDR3nt: TGTGCCAGCAGCCCCGGGGAGGAAGACAATGAGCAGTTCTTC; abundance: NA; v_gene: TRBV3-1; j_gene: TRBJ2-1; d_gene: NA
CDR3aa: CASSSMARVTGELFF; CDR3nt: TGTGCCAGCAGCTCGATGGCTAGGGTCACCGGGGAGCTGTTTTTT; abundance: NA; v_gene: TRBV5-6; j_gene: TRBJ2-2; d_gene: NA
CDR3aa: CASSFLDFSGANVLTF; CDR3nt: TGTGCCAGCAGCTTCCTGGACTTCTCTGGGGCCAACGTCCTGACTTTC; abundance: NA; v_gene: TRBV7-9; j_gene: TRBJ2-6; d_gene: NA
CDR3aa: CSVEGNGNEQFF; CDR3nt: TGCAGCGTAGAGGGAAACGGCAATGAGCAGTTCTTC; abundance: once; v_gene: TRBV29-1; j_gene: TRBJ2-1; d_gene: NA
CDR3aa: CASSYSTGERDNEQFF; CDR3nt: TGTGCCAGCAGTTACTCAACAGGGGAGAGGGACAATGAGCAGTTCTTC; abundance: NA; v_gene: TRBV27; j_gene: TRBJ2-1; d_gene: TRBD1
CDR3aa: CAGGYSFNEQFF; CDR3nt: TGTGCTGGCGGTTACTCATTCAATGAGCAGTTCTTC; abundance: NA; v_gene: TRBV11-2; j_gene: TRBJ2-1; d_gene: NA
CDR3aa: CASSLEREGLYEQFF; CDR3nt: TGTGCCAGCAGCTTAGAGCGGGAGGGCCTCTATGAGCAGTTCTTC; abundance: once; v_gene: TRBV11-2; j_gene: TRBJ2-1; d_gene: TRBD2
CDR3aa: CASSSPLNRVSGANVLTF; CDR3nt: TGTGCCAGCAGCTCGCCCCTAAACAGGGTTTCTGGGGCCAACGTCCTGACTTTC; abundance: NA; v_gene: TRBV11-2; j_gene: TRBJ2-6; d_gene: NA
CDR3aa: CASSQDLTAGENEQFF; CDR3nt: TGTGCCAGCAGCCAAGATTTAACGGCGGGGGAGAATGAGCAGTTCTTC; abundance: NA; v_gene: TRBV4-2; j_gene: TRBJ2-1; d_gene: TRBD2
CDR3aa: CASTGTPDYTDTQYF; CDR3nt: TGCGCCAGTACCGGGACACCCGACTACACAGATACGCAGTATTTT; abundance: NA; v_gene: TRBV5-1; j_gene: TRBJ2-3; d_gene: NA
CDR3aa: CASSLVRTAEETQYF; CDR3nt: TGTGCCAGCAGCTTAGTCCGGACAGCTGAAGAGACCCAGTACTTC; abundance: NA; v_gene: TRBV7-2; j_gene: TRBJ2-5; d_gene: NA
CDR3aa: CAIRERTGAFYNSPLHF; CDR3nt: TGTGCCATCAGGGAACGGACAGGGGCTTTCTATAATTCACCCCTCCACTTT; abundance: NA; v_gene: TRBV10-3; j_gene: TRBJ1-6; d_gene: TRBD1
CDR3aa: CSVRRGTGELFF; CDR3nt: TGCAGCGTCCGTAGGGGGACCGGGGAGCTGTTTTTT; abundance: NA; v_gene: TRBV29-1; j_gene: TRBJ2-2; d_gene: NA
CDR3aa: CASSWAGESDTQYF; CDR3nt: TGTGCCAGTAGTTGGGCGGGAGAATCGGATACGCAGTATTTT; abundance: NA; v_gene: TRBV19; j_gene: TRBJ2-3; d_gene: TRBD2
CDR3aa: CASSQDAAGLYEQYF; CDR3nt: TGCGCCAGCAGCCAAGATGCAGCGGGTCTCTACGAGCAGTACTTC; abundance: NA; v_gene: TRBV4-3; j_gene: TRBJ2-7; d_gene: NA
CDR3aa: CATSEPGTGVYEQYF; CDR3nt: TGTGCCACCAGCGAACCCGGGACAGGGGTGTACGAGCAGTACTTC; abundance: NA; v_gene: TRBV15; j_gene: TRBJ2-7; d_gene: TRBD1